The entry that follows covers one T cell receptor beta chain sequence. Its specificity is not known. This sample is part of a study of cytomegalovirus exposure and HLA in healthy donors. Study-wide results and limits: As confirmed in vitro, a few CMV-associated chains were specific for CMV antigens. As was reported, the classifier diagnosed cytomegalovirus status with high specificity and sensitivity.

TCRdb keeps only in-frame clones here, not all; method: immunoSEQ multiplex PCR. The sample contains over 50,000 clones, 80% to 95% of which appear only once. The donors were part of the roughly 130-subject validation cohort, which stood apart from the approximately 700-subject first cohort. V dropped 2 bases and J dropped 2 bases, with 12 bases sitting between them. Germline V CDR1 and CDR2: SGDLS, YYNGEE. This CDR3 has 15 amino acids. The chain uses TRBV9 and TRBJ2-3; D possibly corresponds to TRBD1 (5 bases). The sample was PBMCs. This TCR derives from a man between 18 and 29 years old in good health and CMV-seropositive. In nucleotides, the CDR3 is TGTGCCAGCAGCGTTGGGGCAGCCACCACAGATACGCAGTATTTT. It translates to CASSVGAATTDTQYF.